Listed below are T cell receptor beta chains from one sample, sequenced in a study of yellow fever vaccine responses in identical twins. TCRdb reanalysed the RT-PCR reads using MiXCR and keeps one entry per CDR3 protein. The sample yields 18,000 or so distinct CDR3 sequences, around 67% seen once. The sample here was T cells from blood (PBMCs), unsorted or a sorted subset (not recorded which), taken before or after yellow fever vaccination (not recorded which). The receptors were sampled from a woman between 18 and 30 years old who received the yellow fever vaccine. The CDR3 runs from the conserved cysteine through the conserved F or W. The D gene is left open where the match is weak. The size entry is marked missing in some rows and otherwise reads once, few, many or a size class.

d_call,clone_size,v_call,j_call,cdr3_aa,cdr3_nt
.,.,TRBV12-3/TRBV12-4,TRBJ2-1,CASSLGRGLYNEQFF,TGTGCCAGCAGTTTGGGGAGGGGGCTGTACAATGAGCAGTTCTTC
.,few,TRBV18,TRBJ2-2,CASSPDTGELFFF,.
.,.,TRBV12-3/TRBV12-4,TRBJ2-3,CASSLGLGDTDTQYF,TGTGCCAGCAGTTTAGGCCTGGGCGACACAGATACGCAGTATTTT
TRBD1,.,TRBV2,TRBJ2-1,CASRENRGEGTRVEQFF,TGTGCCAGCAGGGAAAACAGGGGGGAAGGGACAAGGGTTGAGCAGTTCTTC
.,.,TRBV15,TRBJ2-1,CATSGYGSSYNEQFF,TGTGCCACCAGCGGCTACGGAAGCTCCTACAATGAGCAGTTCTTC
.,.,TRBV29-1,TRBJ2-5,CSVMEREETQYF,TGCAGCGTTATGGAGCGGGAAGAGACCCAGTACTTC
.,.,TRBV5-1,TRBJ2-2,CASSLQKGTNTGELFF,TGCGCCAGCAGCTTACAAAAAGGGACGAACACCGGGGAGCTGTTTTTT
.,.,TRBV27,TRBJ1-4,CASKGEVEKLFF,TGTGCCAGCAAGGGGGAGGTTGAAAAACTGTTTTTT
.,.,TRBV18,TRBJ2-2,CASSPGRNTGELFF,TGTGCCAGCTCACCGGGACGGAACACCGGGGAGCTGTTTTTT
.,.,TRBV29-1,TRBJ2-1,CSATSSYNEQFF,TGCAGCGCGACTTCCTCCTACAATGAGCAGTTCTTC
.,once,TRBV29-1,TRBJ1-1,CSVAPVSNTEAFF,TGCAGCGTAGCACCGGTCTCGAACACTGAAGCTTTCTTT
.,.,TRBV15,TRBJ2-5,CATSKVAETQYF,TGTGCCACCAGCAAGGTAGCGGAGACCCAGTACTTC
TRBD2,few,TRBV5-1,TRBJ2-7,CASSSTSGRADYGYEQYF,TGCGCCAGCAGCTCTACTAGCGGGAGGGCCGATTATGGCTACGAGCAGTACTTC
.,.,TRBV20-1,TRBJ1-2,CSASLGSNYGYTF,TGCAGTGCTAGTTTGGGGTCTAACTATGGCTACACCTTC